These 7 T cell receptor beta chains were sequenced from one sample in a study of PD-1 blockade in classical Hodgkin lymphoma. Some clones are missing from TCRdb's copy, which holds only in-frame ones; the method was immunoSEQ multiplex PCR. Here the sample spans about 93,000 clones, more than 70% being singletons. Regarding time point: cycle 4 day 1 (C4D1), after more than five weeks of nivolumab. Patients all relapsed after autologous stem cell transplantation, and there was variation in brentuximab vedotin exposure. Sequences were derived from peripheral blood mononuclear cells (PBMCs), sampled before the fourth cycle of nivolumab. These receptors came from a human donor with classical Hodgkin lymphoma.

The chain recombines TRBV5-1 with TRBJ1-3; 8 positions match TRBD1. J was trimmed by 4 bases and V by 7 bases; bases with no gene match: 10. This CDR3 is 15 amino acids long. In germline, CDR1 is SGHRS, CDR2 YFSETQ. The CDR3 here is CASGEVGTGGNTIYF. As DNA, the CDR3 is TGCGCCAGCGGGGAAGTCGGGACAGGAGGAAACACCATATATTTT.

The chain joins TRBV19 to TRBJ2-7, with 11 bases aligning to TRBD2. Per the germline V gene, CDR1 is LNHDA and CDR2 is SQIVND (reference sequence). The CDR3 runs to 15 residues. The J segment lost 3 bases and the V segment lost 5 bases, leaving 6 bases of the junction unmatched. CDR3 protein: CASSYSGTSGYEQYF. As DNA, the CDR3 is TGTGCCAGTAGTTATTCCGGGACTAGCGGCTACGAGCAGTACTTC.

The CDR3 region is CASSPLAGGADTQYF. In DNA form, the CDR3 reads TGTGCCAGCTCACCCTTGGCGGGGGGGGCAGATACGCAGTATTTT. The chain couples TRBV18 to TRBJ2-3, with 9 bases matching TRBD2. Germline CDR1 reads KGHSH; CDR2 reads LQKENI. This CDR3 is built from 15 residues. Germline trimming cut 3 bases from V and 4 bases from J; bases unmatched to any gene: 5.

This clone was found once. The rearrangement joins TRBV7-3 to TRBJ2-7; 7 bases agree with TRBD1. The junction had 4 bases not matched to a gene; V was cut back by 2 bases and J by 0 bases. The CDR3 has 15 residues. Germline V gene data show CDR1 as SGHTA and CDR2 as FQGTGA. The CDR3 nucleotides are TGTGCCAGCAGCTTAGGACAGGTCCCCTCCTACGAGCAGTACTTC. Its protein is CASSLGQVPSYEQYF.

This rearrangement joins TRBV7-2 to TRBJ1-2, with TRBD1 matching 7 bases. The CDR3 has 14 residues. The junction had 7 bases not matched to a gene; V was cut back by 7 bases and J by 2 bases. Germline assignment: CDR1 SGHTA and CDR2 FQGNSA. CDR3 in DNA: TGTGCCAGCACCCAGACAGGGAGCAACTATGGCTACACCTTC. It is translated as CASTQTGSNYGYTF. Full variable domain (missing parts from reference TRBV7-2 and TRBJ1-2): GAGVSQSPSNKVTEKGKDVELRCDPISGHTALYWYRQSLGQGLEFLIYFQGNSAPDKSGLPSDRFSAERTGGSVSTLTIQRTQQEDSAVYLCASTQTGSNYGYTFGSGTRLTVV.

The rearrangement joins TRBV19 to TRBJ1-6; D might be TRBD1 (5 bases). In germline, CDR1 is LNHDA, CDR2 SQIVND (reference sequence). Trimming left V 2 bases short and J 0 bases short, with 17 bases between. The CDR3 length is 19 residues. The CDR3 coding sequence is TGTGCCAGTAGTATACTGGTAGCGTGGGGGAGCTCCTATAATTCACCCCTCCACTTT. It is translated as CASSILVAWGSSYNSPLHF.

The chain links TRBV6-5 to TRBJ1-3; D is ambiguous. Trimming removed 6 bases from V and 0 bases from J, with 9 bases in between. Germline CDR1 and CDR2: MNHEY and SVGAGI. CDR3 length equals 14 residues. As DNA, the CDR3 is TGTGCCAGCAGCTTGCAGAGCTCTGGAAACACCATATATTTT. Residues: CASSLQSSGNTIYF.